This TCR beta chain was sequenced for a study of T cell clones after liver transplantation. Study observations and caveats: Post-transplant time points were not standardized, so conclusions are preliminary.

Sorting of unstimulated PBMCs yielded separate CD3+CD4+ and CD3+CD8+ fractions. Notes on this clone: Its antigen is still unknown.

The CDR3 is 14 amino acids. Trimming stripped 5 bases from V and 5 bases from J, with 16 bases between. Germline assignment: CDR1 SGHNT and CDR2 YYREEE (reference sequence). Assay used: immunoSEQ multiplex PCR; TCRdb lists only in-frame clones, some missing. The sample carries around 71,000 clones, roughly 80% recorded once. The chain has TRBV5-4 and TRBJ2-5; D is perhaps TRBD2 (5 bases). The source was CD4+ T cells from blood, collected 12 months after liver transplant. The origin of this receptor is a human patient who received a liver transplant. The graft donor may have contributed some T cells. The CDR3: CASSFYSGGETQYF. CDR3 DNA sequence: TGTGCCAGCAGTTTTTACAGCGGCGGCGAGACCCAGTACTTC.